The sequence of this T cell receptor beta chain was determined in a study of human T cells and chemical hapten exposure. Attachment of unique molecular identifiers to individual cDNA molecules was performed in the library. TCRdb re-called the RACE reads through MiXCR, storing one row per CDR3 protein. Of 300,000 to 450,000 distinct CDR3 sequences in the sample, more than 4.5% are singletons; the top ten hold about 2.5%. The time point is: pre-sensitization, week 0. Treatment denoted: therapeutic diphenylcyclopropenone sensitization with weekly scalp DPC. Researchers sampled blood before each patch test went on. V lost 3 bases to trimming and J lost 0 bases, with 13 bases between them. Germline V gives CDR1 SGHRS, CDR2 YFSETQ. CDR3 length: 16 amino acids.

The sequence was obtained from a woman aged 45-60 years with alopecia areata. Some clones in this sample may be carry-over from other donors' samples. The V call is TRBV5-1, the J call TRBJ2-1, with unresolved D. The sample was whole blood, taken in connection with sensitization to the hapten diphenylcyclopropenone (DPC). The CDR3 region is CASSWPDVSSYNEQFF. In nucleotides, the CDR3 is TGCGCCAGCAGCTGGCCGGACGTGAGCTCCTACAATGAGCAGTTCTTC.